This TCR beta chain was observed in a study of blood T cell repertoires in COVID-19. The table came from immunoSEQ multiplex PCR; TCRdb's copy has only in-frame clones and leaves some out. The sample records approximately 230,000 clones, roughly 87% being singletons. With 7 bases clipped from V and 4 bases from J, the junction kept 5 bases outside the gene matches. This CDR3 is 13 amino acids long. Per germline, CDR1 MNHEY and CDR2 SMNVEV (reference sequence). The chain carries TRBV27 and TRBJ1-1; TRBD1 aligns across 8 bases. The TCR comes from a young man with active or convalescent COVID-19. The source material was peripheral blood. In DNA form, the CDR3 reads TGTGCCAGCACCCTAACAGGGGGCACTGAAGCTTTCTTT. Translation gives CASTLTGGTEAFF.